A single T cell receptor beta chain is shown here with its context. The antigen remains undetermined. This entry belongs to a study of cytomegalovirus exposure and HLA in healthy donors. Turning to the study itself: A prior study identified approximately 120 million unique TCR beta sequences from 190 million or so T cells. General observations from the study: Reportedly, TCR beta sequences accurately predicted HLA-A and HLA-B alleles in most subjects.

The junction had 7 bases not matched to a gene; V was cut back by 2 bases and J by 10 bases. CDR3 length: 14 amino acids. Germline V gene data show CDR1 as GTSNPN and CDR2 as SVGIG (reference sequence). Primers included in the PCR were 60 Vbeta and 13 Jbeta primers. Repertoires were generated with immunoSEQ multiplex PCR, while TCRdb's copy carries only in-frame clones and drops some. Recorded for this sample: some 110,000 clones. The source material was PBMCs. The TCR sequence derives from a man between 18 and 35 years old in good health and CMV-seronegative. The chain is built from TRBV30 and TRBJ2-1, with 11 bases identical to TRBD2. For the CDR3, the DNA is TGTGCCTGGAGTTGGCTAGCGGGAGGAGGGGAGCAGTTCTTC. Amino acids: CAWSWLAGGGEQFF.